The text below deals with one T cell receptor beta chain. As originally analysed: Nucleated cell number was recorded as an estimate derived from reference gene primer amplification. Clones were read by immunoSEQ multiplex PCR, and TCRdb kept only the in-frame ones, dropping some. V, J and clone size are taken as reported in that table, and D and trimming were inferred from the DNA itself. The table records under 200,000 clones, 90% of them present only once. V was pared by 4 bases and J by 2 bases, with 2 bases of the junction left unmatched. Germline V gene sequence: CDR1 SGHTS, CDR2 YDEGEE. There are 13 residues in the CDR3. These data originate in a study of blood T cell repertoires in COVID-19. Study background: Both acute and convalescent COVID-19 samples were obtained from the United States, Italy and Spain. Sources were T cells, B-cell-depleted T cells, or PBMCs; the material itself was cDNA or gDNA.

The source of this sequence is a man aged 45-65 years with acute or convalescent COVID-19. The specimen sequenced was peripheral blood. The genes are TRBV5-8 and TRBJ2-5; 7 nucleotides line up with TRBD1. The CDR3 here is CASSEQGQETQYF. The DNA for the CDR3 is TGTGCCAGCAGCGAACAGGGGCAAGAGACCCAGTACTTC.